This T cell receptor (beta chain) was identified in a study of T cell responses to AZD1222 COVID-19 vaccine. Looked up from germline, CDR1 is GTSNPN and CDR2 is SVGIG (reference sequence). This CDR3 is built from 14 residues. Trimming pared 4 bases from V and 4 bases from J, leaving 13 bases between. As concerns this clone: Its antigen is currently unknown.

Measured with immunoSEQ multiplex PCR; TCRdb has only the in-frame clones, and not every one. This table has roughly 93,000 clones, 65% to 90% appearing once. General study points: Recipients of AZD1222 seropositive at baseline numbered only five or six. Among the donors, most were white British and more were female, and clonal diversity was possibly underestimated. Spike-specific TCRs gained breadth and depth after people received two AZD1222 doses.

Sequencing was performed on peripheral blood, taken on day 0 of AZD1222 vaccination. This receptor was identified in an adult in good health. This sequence joins TRBV30 and TRBJ2-2; the D gene is possibly TRBD1 (6 bases). The CDR3 loop reads CAWNRDGRTGELFF. The CDR3 DNA is TGTGCCTGGAACAGGGATGGACGCACCGGGGAGCTGTTTTTT.